This T cell receptor beta chain was recorded in a study of human T cells and chemical hapten exposure. TCRdb reprocessed the RACE reads with MiXCR, giving one entry per CDR3 protein. The sample shows 35,000 to 45,000 distinct CDR3 sequences, under 15% of them seen only once. Whole-study findings and limits: Significantly more large CDR3 similarity clusters arose among expanded TCRs than among controls.

Time point of the sample: pre-sensitization, week 0. Described treatment: therapeutic diphenylcyclopropenone sensitization with weekly scalp DPC. This clonotype was picked up a small number of times. What it binds is not known. Germline assignment: CDR1 LNHDA and CDR2 SQIVND (reference sequence). The junction had 9 bases not matched to a gene; V was cut back by 0 bases and J by 4 bases. CDR3 length: 17 residues. The input for sequencing was whole blood, taken in connection with sensitization to the hapten diphenylcyclopropenone (DPC). The TCR was taken from a woman between 25 and 40 years old with alopecia areata. Some clones in this sample may be carry-over from other donors' samples. V usage is TRBV19 and J usage is TRBJ2-4, with TRBD1 matching 7 bases. The CDR3 loop reads CASSIDIGTVVKNIQYF. Written as DNA, the CDR3 is TGTGCCAGTAGTATAGATATAGGGACAGTAGTAAAAAACATTCAGTACTTC.